This TCR beta chain stems from a study of blood T cell repertoires in COVID-19. Under the authors' procedure: For nucleated cells, counts were estimated from reference gene primer amplification. The table came from immunoSEQ multiplex PCR; TCRdb's copy has only in-frame clones and leaves some out. V and J calls and clone size are given by that table; D and trimming were obtained from the DNA. The data hold 100,000 or so clones, with 80% observed a single time. Germline loops: CDR1 ENHRY, CDR2 SYGVKD. V lost 7 bases, J lost 6 bases, and 3 bases stayed unmatched. This CDR3 has 12 amino acids. This receptor was identified in a human donor in a cohort sampled during active COVID-19. The chain is built from TRBV10-3 and TRBJ1-2; 9 bases align to TRBD1. Sample: peripheral blood. The CDR3 is CAIMRQGDGYTF. The CDR3 DNA sequence: TGTGCCATCATGAGACAGGGGGATGGCTACACCTTC.